The clone carrying this T cell receptor beta chain was observed a handful of times. Its antigen is still unknown. CDR1 and CDR2 from the germline V gene are MNHEY and SMNVEV (reference sequence). Unmatched junction bases numbered 10, after V lost 5 bases and J lost 9 bases. The CDR3 totals 14 residues. The study ran its PCR with 60 Vbeta and 13 Jbeta primers. Assay used: immunoSEQ multiplex PCR; TCRdb lists only in-frame clones, some missing. The table has 150,000 to 200,000 clones, roughly 77% seen once. The entry originates in a study of cytomegalovirus exposure and HLA in healthy donors. About the study: From about 180 million T cells, an earlier analysis saw approximately 120 million unique TCR beta sequences. Of all 398 donors who were genotyped, roughly 81% belonged to the Caucasian-associated ancestry cluster. Study-wide results and caveats: Cytomegalovirus status was reportedly diagnosed by the classifier with high specificity and sensitivity.

The V and J genes are TRBV27 and TRBJ1-5, with 7 nucleotides matching TRBD1. The sequencing sample was made of PBMCs. This TCR derives from a male donor in good health and CMV-seronegative. The CDR3 sequence is CASSLASGGGPQHF. The DNA of the CDR3 is TGTGCCAGCAGTCTTGCTTCAGGGGGAGGGCCCCAGCATTTT.